A single sample gave rise to the 5 T cell receptor beta chains below, sequenced in a study of T cell repertoires in cytomegalovirus infection. Their cognate antigens are unknown. Each CDR3 protein is one row after TCRdb ran MiXCR on the reads. The sample contains approximately 100,000 distinct CDR3 sequences, 42% of which appear only once. Sequencing used CD8+ T cells from cultured PBMCs, obtained from culture after CMV antigen stimulation. The receptors stem from a human donor in good health (CMV status not recorded). Some clones in this sample may be carry-over from other donors' samples.

This clonotype was observed a few times. This chain uses TRBV7-6 with TRBJ2-7; D may match TRBD1 or TRBD2 (5 bases each). From germline, CDR1 is SGHVS and CDR2 FNYEAQ. This CDR3 is 16 amino acids long. The germline V and J ends were trimmed by 1 base and 0 bases, with 13 bases remaining between them. The CDR3, as DNA: TGTGCCAGCAGCTTAGGCCCGGGGCGAAGCTCCTACGAGCAGTACTTC. Its protein is CASSLGPGRSSYEQYF. Together with reference TRBV7-6 and TRBJ2-7, the CDR3 gives the full variable domain: GAGVSQSPRYKVTKRGQDVALRCDPISGHVSLYWYRQALGQGPEFLTYFNYEAQQDKSGLPNDRFSAERPEGSISTLTIQRTEQRDSAMYRCASSLGPGRSSYEQYFGPGTRLTVT.

This clonotype was counted only a few times. V and J are TRBV19 and TRBJ1-5; D possibly corresponds to TRBD1 (6 bases). V dropped 5 bases and J dropped 0 bases, with 20 bases sitting between them. CDR1 and CDR2 (germline): LNHDA, SQIVND (reference sequence). The CDR3 extends over 18 amino acids. Here the CDR3 reads CASSLGQLSGHSNQPQHF. CDR3 coding DNA: TGTGCCAGTAGTCTCGGACAGTTAAGCGGGCATAGCAATCAGCCCCAGCATTTT.

This clonotype was seen a handful of times. V usage is TRBV27 and J usage is TRBJ1-2; no reliable D call. Per the germline V gene, CDR1 is MNHEY and CDR2 is SMNVEV (reference sequence). The CDR3 contains 15 residues. Trimming removed 5 bases at V and 6 bases at J, with 19 bases between. The CDR3, as DNA: TGTGCCAGCAGTCTCGCATCCGTAGGTCGGCATGGCTACACCTTC. Amino acids: CASSLASVGRHGYTF.

The chain uses TRBV20-1 and TRBJ2-7; D is unresolved. Trimming removed 3 bases at V and 3 bases at J, with 18 bases between. This CDR3 contains 15 residues. Germline V lookup: CDR1 DFQATT, CDR2 SNEGSKA (reference sequence). This CDR3 is CSARDPSFTLYEQYF. The CDR3 DNA sequence: TGCAGTGCTAGGGACCCAAGTTTTACACTCTACGAGCAGTACTTC.

The genes are TRBV7-2 and TRBJ2-1; 8 nucleotides agree with TRBD2. The V gene's germline CDR1 is SGHTA and CDR2 FQGNSA. The CDR3 spans 13 residues. V was pared by 1 base and J by 14 bases, with 7 bases of the junction left unmatched. CDR3 loop: CASSLEAGGLEFF. CDR3 sequence (DNA): TGTGCCAGCAGCTTAGAGGCGGGGGGATTAGAGTTCTTC.